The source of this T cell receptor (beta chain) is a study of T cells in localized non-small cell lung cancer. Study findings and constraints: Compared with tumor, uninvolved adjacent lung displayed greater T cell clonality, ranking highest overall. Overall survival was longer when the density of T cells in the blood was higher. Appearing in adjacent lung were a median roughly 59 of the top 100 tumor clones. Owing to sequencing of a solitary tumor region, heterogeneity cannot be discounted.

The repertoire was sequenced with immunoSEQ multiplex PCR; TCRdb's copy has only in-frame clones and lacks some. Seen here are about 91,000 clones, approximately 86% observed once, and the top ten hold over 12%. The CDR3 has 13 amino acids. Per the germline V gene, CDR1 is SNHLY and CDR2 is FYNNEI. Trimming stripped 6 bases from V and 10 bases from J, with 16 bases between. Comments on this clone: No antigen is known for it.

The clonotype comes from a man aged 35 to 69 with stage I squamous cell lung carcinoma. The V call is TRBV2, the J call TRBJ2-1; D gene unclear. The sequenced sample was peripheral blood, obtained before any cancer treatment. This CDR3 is CASRPGHPGEQFF. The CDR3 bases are TGTGCCAGCAGGCCGGGCCACCCCGGGGAGCAGTTCTTC.